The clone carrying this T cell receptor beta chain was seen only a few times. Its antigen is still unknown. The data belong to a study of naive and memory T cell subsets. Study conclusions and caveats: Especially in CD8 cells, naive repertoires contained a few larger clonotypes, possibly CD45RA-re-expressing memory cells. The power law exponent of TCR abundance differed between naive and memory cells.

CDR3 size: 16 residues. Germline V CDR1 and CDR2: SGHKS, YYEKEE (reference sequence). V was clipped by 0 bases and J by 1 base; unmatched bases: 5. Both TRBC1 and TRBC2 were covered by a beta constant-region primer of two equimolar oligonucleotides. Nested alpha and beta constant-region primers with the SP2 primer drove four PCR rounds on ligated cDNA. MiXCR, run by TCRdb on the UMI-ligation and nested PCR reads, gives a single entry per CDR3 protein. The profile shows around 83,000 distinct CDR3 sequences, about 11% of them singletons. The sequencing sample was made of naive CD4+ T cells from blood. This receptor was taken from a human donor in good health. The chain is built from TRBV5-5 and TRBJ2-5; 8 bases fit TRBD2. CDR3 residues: CASSLGLAGPQETQYF. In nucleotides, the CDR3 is TGTGCCAGCAGCTTGGGGCTAGCGGGCCCCCAAGAGACCCAGTACTTC.